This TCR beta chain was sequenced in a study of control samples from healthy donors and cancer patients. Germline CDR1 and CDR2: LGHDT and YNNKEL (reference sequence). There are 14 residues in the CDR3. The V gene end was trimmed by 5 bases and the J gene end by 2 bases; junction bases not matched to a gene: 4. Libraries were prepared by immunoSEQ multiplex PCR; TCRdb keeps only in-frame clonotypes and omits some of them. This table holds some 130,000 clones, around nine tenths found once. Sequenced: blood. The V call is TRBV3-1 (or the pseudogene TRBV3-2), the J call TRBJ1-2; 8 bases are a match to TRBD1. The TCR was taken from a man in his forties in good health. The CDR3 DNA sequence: TGTGCCAGCAGCTTCGGACAGGGAAACTATGGCTACACCTTC. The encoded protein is CASSFGQGNYGYTF.